This T cell receptor (beta chain) was captured in a study of T cells in Graves' hyperthyroidism and ophthalmopathy. Regarding the study as a whole: Most thyroid-expanded clonotypes above 0.001 were also found in blood.

RNA transcripts were the template for amplifying TCR beta CDR3 regions. HTBI primers drove first-round RT-PCR of the TCR CDR3. One entry per CDR3 protein, called by TCRdb with MiXCR from the multiplex PCR reads. Of about 400,000 distinct CDR3 sequences in the sample, approximately 13% are singletons; the top ten hold less than 10%. Exclusion criteria comprised uncontrolled infection, other autoimmune disease, pregnancy or lactation. In this sample, this clonotype turned up a few times. Its antigen is not identified. The germline V gene encodes CDR1 SGHVS and CDR2 FQNEAQ. The J segment lost 4 bases and the V segment lost 0 bases, leaving 12 bases of the junction unmatched. The CDR3 totals 17 residues.

The chain joins TRBV7-8 to TRBJ2-7; 7 bases fit TRBD2. Sequencing was done on a sample of blood. The receptor's source is a woman between 18 and 29 years old with Graves' hyperthyroidism. CDR3 sequence reads: CASSLATGLLLPYEQYF. DNA for the CDR3: TGTGCCAGCAGCTTAGCGACGGGACTACTATTGCCATACGAGCAGTACTTC. The complete variable domain, with remaining parts taken from reference TRBV7-8 and TRBJ2-7, reads GAGVSQSPRYKVAKRGQDVALRCDPISGHVSLFWYQQALGQGPEFLTYFQNEAQLDKSGLPSDRFFAERPEGSVSTLKIQRTQQEDSAVYLCASSLATGLLLPYEQYFGPGTRLTVT.